These T cell receptor beta chains were read from a single sample in a study of technical replicates of blood from a few donors. Sequenced by immunoSEQ multiplex PCR; TCRdb stores in-frame clones only, minus some. The sample lists around 61,000 clones; approximately 83% were seen once. The sample consisted of PBMCs. All receptors derive from a human donor in good health. Some clones in this sample may be carry-over from other donors' samples. The CDR3 runs from the conserved cysteine through the conserved F or W. A D gene is named only where the DNA matches it firmly. For some rows the clone size is stated as once, few or many, or as a class when expanded; others skip it.

abundance: -; d_gene: TRBD1; j_gene: TRBJ2-1; v_gene: TRBV5-1; len: 14; CDR3aa: CASSPDRDYNEQFF; CDR3nt: TGCGCCAGCAGCCCCGACAGGGATTACAATGAGCAGTTCTTC
abundance: -; d_gene: -; j_gene: TRBJ1-1; v_gene: TRBV6-5; len: 15; CDR3aa: CASIIRSERNTEAFF; CDR3nt: TGTGCCAGCATCATTAGATCGGAGAGGAACACTGAAGCTTTCTTT
abundance: -; d_gene: -; j_gene: TRBJ2-7; v_gene: TRBV19; len: 13; CDR3aa: CASTTRGSHEQYF; CDR3nt: TGTGCCAGTACCACTCGGGGGTCCCACGAGCAGTACTTC
abundance: -; d_gene: -; j_gene: TRBJ1-2; v_gene: TRBV5-1; len: 15; CDR3aa: CASSAAGGPSYGYTF; CDR3nt: TGCGCCAGCAGTGCGGCGGGGGGGCCTTCCTATGGCTACACCTTC
abundance: once; d_gene: TRBD2; j_gene: TRBJ2-1; v_gene: TRBV10-3; len: 15; CDR3aa: CAISRTSGSYNEQFF; CDR3nt: TGTGCCATCAGTAGGACTAGCGGATCCTACAATGAGCAGTTCTTC
abundance: -; d_gene: TRBD2; j_gene: TRBJ2-7; v_gene: TRBV4-2; len: 18; CDR3aa: CASSQDITGTSFYYEQYF; CDR3nt: TGTGCCAGCAGCCAAGACATCACCGGGACTAGCTTTTACTACGAGCAGTACTTC
abundance: -; d_gene: -; j_gene: TRBJ2-2; v_gene: TRBV10-1; len: 13; CDR3aa: CASSIHSTGELFF; CDR3nt: TGCGCCAGCAGTATACACAGCACCGGGGAGCTGTTTTTT
abundance: -; d_gene: -; j_gene: TRBJ2-5; v_gene: TRBV9; len: 15; CDR3aa: CASSVSGLAWETQYF; CDR3nt: TGTGCCAGCAGCGTAAGCGGGCTAGCCTGGGAGACCCAGTACTTC
abundance: once; d_gene: -; j_gene: TRBJ1-2; v_gene: TRBV6-1; len: 15; CDR3aa: CASSDTTQGLGGYTF; CDR3nt: TGTGCCAGCAGTGATACCACCCAGGGCCTGGGGGGCTACACCTTC
abundance: few; d_gene: TRBD1; j_gene: TRBJ1-1; v_gene: TRBV7-9; len: 14; CDR3aa: CASSSTGGSTEAFF; CDR3nt: TGTGCCAGCAGTTCGACAGGGGGCTCGACTGAAGCTTTCTTT
abundance: -; d_gene: -; j_gene: TRBJ2-1; v_gene: TRBV4-2; len: 14; CDR3aa: CASSSRLGANEQFF; CDR3nt: TGTGCCAGCAGCAGTCGTCTAGGGGCCAATGAGCAGTTCTTC
abundance: -; d_gene: -; j_gene: TRBJ1-2; v_gene: TRBV7-9; len: 12; CDR3aa: CASSFENYGYTF; CDR3nt: TGTGCCAGCAGCTTTGAGAACTATGGCTACACCTTC
abundance: -; d_gene: TRBD1; j_gene: TRBJ2-5; v_gene: TRBV27; len: 14; CDR3aa: CASSTDRARKTQYF; CDR3nt: TGTGCCAGCAGCACGGACAGGGCGCGAAAGACCCAGTACTTC
abundance: -; d_gene: -; j_gene: TRBJ2-7; v_gene: TRBV30; len: 15; CDR3aa: CAWSDGGPGSYEQYF; CDR3nt: TGTGCCTGGAGTGATGGAGGGCCGGGATCCTACGAGCAGTACTTC
abundance: -; d_gene: -; j_gene: TRBJ2-3; v_gene: TRBV10-3; len: 14; CDR3aa: CAIEDTRGTDTQYF; CDR3nt: TGTGCCATCGAGGACACCCGGGGCACAGATACGCAGTATTTT
abundance: -; d_gene: TRBD2; j_gene: TRBJ2-1; v_gene: TRBV19; len: 16; CDR3aa: CASSMPGGYSYNEQFF; CDR3nt: TGTGCCAGTAGTATGCCCGGGGGGTATTCCTACAATGAGCAGTTCTTC
abundance: -; d_gene: -; j_gene: TRBJ2-7; v_gene: TRBV5-1; len: 14; CDR3aa: CASSLAGGYYEQYF; CDR3nt: TGCGCCAGCAGCTTGGCCGGGGGTTACTACGAGCAGTACTTC
abundance: -; d_gene: TRBD2; j_gene: TRBJ2-1; v_gene: TRBV5-6; len: 17; CDR3aa: CASSHSPLAGGYNEQFF; CDR3nt: TGTGCCAGCAGCCACTCCCCCCTAGCGGGAGGTTACAATGAGCAGTTCTTC